Following are 25 T cell receptor beta chains from one sample sequenced in a study of blood T cell repertoires in COVID-19. Some clones are missing from TCRdb's copy, which holds only in-frame ones; the method was immunoSEQ multiplex PCR. The sample holds 65,000 to 100,000 clones; more than 80% are singletons and the top ten take approximately 14%. The sequenced sample was peripheral blood. The receptors come from a human donor in a cohort sampled during active COVID-19.

This rearrangement joins TRBV5-6 to TRBJ2-6; TRBD1 might be the D (5 bases). The CDR3 contains 14 residues. Germline CDR1 reads SGHDT; CDR2 reads YYEEEE. The V and J ends lost 4 bases and 1 base respectively, with 6 bases between them. The CDR3 region has the DNA TGTGCCAGCAGCCCAGGGTCTGGGGCCAACGTCCTGACTTTC. This gives the protein CASSPGSGANVLTF. Full variable domain (missing parts from reference TRBV5-6 and TRBJ2-6): DAGVTQSPTHLIKTRGQQVTLRCSPKSGHDTVSWYQQALGQGPQFIFQYYEEEERQRGNFPDRFSGHQFPNYSSELNVNALLLGDSALYLCASSPGSGANVLTFGAGSRLTVL.

The rearrangement joins TRBV5-1 to TRBJ2-7; possibly TRBD2 for D (6 bases). This CDR3 region has 14 residues. Germline V lookup: CDR1 SGHRS, CDR2 YFSETQ. The V end was cut by 4 bases, the J end by 0 bases, with 11 bases between. The chain's CDR3 is CASSAASVSYEQYF. The CDR3 bases are TGCGCCAGCAGCGCTGCTAGCGTCTCCTACGAGCAGTACTTC.

The V gene is TRBV6-5, the J gene TRBJ2-3, with a tentative D call TRBD1 (5 bases). The CDR3 covers 15 residues. In germline, CDR1 is MNHEY, CDR2 SVGAGI. The V end was cut by 0 bases, the J end by 4 bases, with 11 bases between. In nucleotides, the CDR3 is TGTGCCAGCAGTTACTCGGACATAGCCTCAGATACGCAGTATTTT. Translated, it gives CASSYSDIASDTQYF.

The J gene is TRBJ1-2, the V gene TRBV7-9, with 8 bases fitting TRBD1. J was trimmed by 1 base and V by 5 bases; bases with no gene match: 6. CDR1 and CDR2 (germline): SEHNR, FQNEAQ (reference sequence). The CDR3 runs to 15 residues. Here the CDR3 reads CASSLQGVNNYGYTF. In DNA form, the CDR3 reads TGTGCCAGCAGCCTACAGGGGGTGAATAACTATGGCTACACCTTC.

This chain joins TRBV5-1 and TRBJ1-4; D perhaps matches TRBD1 (5 bases). Germline CDR1 and CDR2: SGHRS and YFSETQ. The CDR3 loop spans 14 amino acids. V gave up 0 bases and J gave up 8 bases, with 11 bases separating them. CDR3 protein: CASSLGREGEKLFF. CDR3 sequence (DNA): TGCGCCAGCAGCTTGGGCAGGGAAGGAGAAAAACTGTTTTTT.

For the CDR3, the DNA is TGTGCCAGCAGCCCTGTAGCGGGCGGCTACACAGATACGCAGTATTTT. Its protein product is CASSPVAGGYTDTQYF. The gene calls are TRBV7-2 and TRBJ2-3; 7 bases are a match to TRBD2. V lost 5 bases, J lost 2 bases, and 10 bases stayed unmatched. There are 16 residues in the CDR3. Per germline, CDR1 SGHTA and CDR2 FQGNSA.

This sequence joins TRBV3-1 (or the pseudogene TRBV3-2) and TRBJ1-2, with D maybe TRBD1 (6 bases). The CDR3 loop spans 16 amino acids. V lost 3 bases and J 8 bases, leaving 22 bases between the germline ends. The germline CDR1 and CDR2 sequences are LGHDT and YNNKEL (reference sequence). The DNA for the CDR3 is TGTGCCAGCAGCCAGGCCGGGGGGGCAGTCAGTACAGGCTACACCTTC. It is translated as CASSQAGGAVSTGYTF.

This chain joins TRBV15 and TRBJ2-2; D unclear. The germline V and J ends were trimmed by 5 bases and 2 bases, with 18 bases remaining between them. CDR1 is LNHNV and CDR2 is YYDKDF in the germline V gene (reference sequence). This CDR3 comprises 17 residues. The CDR3 bases are TGTGCCACCAGCGGCCGCGCCGGTTGGGCTAACACCGGGGAGCTGTTTTTT. This codes for CATSGRAGWANTGELFF.

V is TRBV25-1 and J is TRBJ1-1; perhaps TRBD1 as D (6 bases). Germline V gives CDR1 MGHDK, CDR2 SYGVNS. This CDR3 comprises 12 residues. V dropped 2 bases and J dropped 5 bases, with 6 bases sitting between them. CDR3 nucleotides: TGTGCCAGCAGTGAACAGGGGACTGAAGCTTTCTTT. Translation gives CASSEQGTEAFF.

The chain employs TRBV18 and TRBJ1-1; maybe TRBD1 (6 bases). Per germline, CDR1 KGHSH and CDR2 LQKENI. V lost 3 bases, J lost 7 bases, and 9 bases lay in between. The CDR3 contains 12 residues. DNA for the CDR3: TGTGCCAGCTCACCCTGGACAGTTGAAGCTTTCTTT. This sequence encodes CASSPWTVEAFF. Variable domain in full (rest from reference TRBV18 and TRBJ1-1): NAGVMQNPRHLVRRRGQEARLRCSPMKGHSHVYWYRQLPEEGLKFMVYLQKENIIDESGMPKERFSAEFPKEGPSILRIQQVVRGDSAAYFCASSPWTVEAFFGQGTRLTVV.

This chain joins TRBV16 and TRBJ1-5; 7 bases agree with TRBD1. The V gene's germline CDR1 is KGHSY and CDR2 FQNENV. The V and J ends lost 0 bases and 5 bases, in that order; junction bases with no gene match: 4. The CDR3 is made up of 15 amino acids. The CDR3 protein is CASSQSGQGDQPQHF. CDR3 in DNA: TGTGCCAGCAGCCAATCCGGGCAGGGGGATCAGCCCCAGCATTTT. The variable domain in full, completed from reference TRBV16 and TRBJ1-5, reads GEEVAQTPKHLVRGEGQKAKLYCAPIKGHSYVFWYQQVLKNEFKFLISFQNENVFDETGMPKERFSAKCLPNSPCSLEIQATKLEDSAVYFCASSQSGQGDQPQHFGDGTRLSIL.

The chain carries TRBV6-5 and TRBJ1-2; 7 positions match TRBD1. This CDR3 has 13 residues. V lost 6 bases and J lost 6; bases outside the gene matches: 7. CDR1 is MNHEY and CDR2 is SVGAGI in the germline V gene. In DNA, the CDR3 is TGTGCCAGCAGAAAACTCGGGACAGATGGCTACACCTTC. It translates to CASRKLGTDGYTF.

The chain uses TRBV7-7 and TRBJ1-1; weak D call: TRBD1 (6 bases). Per the germline V gene, CDR1 is SSHAT and CDR2 is FNYEAQ (reference sequence). The CDR3 is 13 amino acids. V lost 2 bases to trimming and J lost 5 bases, with 9 bases between them. CDR3: CASSLRGGTEAFF. CDR3 nucleotides: TGTGCCAGCAGCTTAAGGGGGGGGACTGAAGCTTTCTTT.

The chain combines TRBV27 with TRBJ2-7; 7 positions agree with TRBD1. CDR1 and CDR2 (germline): MNHEY, SMNVEV (reference sequence). V was clipped by 0 bases and J by 3 bases; unmatched bases: 11. CDR3 length: 17 amino acids. The CDR3 protein is CASSLSLTRDSFYEQYF. CDR3 bases: TGTGCCAGCAGTTTATCGCTGACCCGGGACAGTTTCTACGAGCAGTACTTC.

This chain links TRBV5-1 with TRBJ2-1; 12 bases align to TRBD2. CDR3 length: 15 residues. V gave up 3 bases and J gave up 4 bases; unmatched junction bases: 2. The germline V gene encodes CDR1 SGHRS and CDR2 YFSETQ. The CDR3 sequence is CASSSGLAGYNEQFF. In DNA form, the CDR3 reads TGCGCCAGCAGCTCCGGACTAGCGGGGTACAATGAGCAGTTCTTC.

J is TRBJ1-2 and V is TRBV2; 10 positions match TRBD1. Germline loops: CDR1 SNHLY, CDR2 FYNNEI. With V trimmed by 8 bases and J by 8 bases, 2 bases remained unmatched. This CDR3 contains 11 residues. In nucleotides, the CDR3 is TGTGCCAGCGGGACAGGGGTCGGCTACACCTTC. Protein: CASGTGVGYTF.

V is TRBV4-1 and J is TRBJ1-3, with D perhaps TRBD1 (5 bases). This CDR3 is 16 amino acids long. V was pared by 4 bases and J by 0 bases, with 13 bases between. Germline loops: CDR1 MGHRA, CDR2 YSYEKL. The CDR3, as DNA: TGCGCCAGCAGCCTTCGGGCGGACACCTCTGGAAACACCATATATTTT. Translation: CASSLRADTSGNTIYF.

This clone was counted between two and nine times. This chain connects TRBV19 to TRBJ1-2, with no clear D. The CDR3 extends over 13 amino acids. V gave up 3 bases and J gave up 8 bases, with 13 bases separating them. Germline V gives CDR1 LNHDA, CDR2 SQIVND (reference sequence). The CDR3 nucleotides are TGTGCCAGTAGTATCCGCCCGCAGGCCGGCTACACCTTC. The encoded protein is CASSIRPQAGYTF. The full variable domain, with the rest looked up from reference TRBV19 and TRBJ1-2, is DGGITQSPKYLFRKEGQNVTLSCEQNLNHDAMYWYRQDPGQGLRLIYYSQIVNDFQKGDIAEGYSVSREKKESFPLTVTSAQKNPTAFYLCASSIRPQAGYTFGSGTRLTVV.

V is TRBV4-1 and J is TRBJ2-7, with 12 bases aligning to TRBD2. The CDR3 contains 17 residues. From germline, CDR1 is MGHRA and CDR2 YSYEKL. V trimming: 0 bases; J trimming: 5 bases; junction bases outside the gene matches: 8. The CDR3 DNA follows: TGCGCCAGCAGCCAAGATTATCGGCTAGCGGGGGGGCACGAGCAGTACTTC. This encodes CASSQDYRLAGGHEQYF.

The chain recombines TRBV24-1 with TRBJ2-1; the D gene is possibly TRBD2 (6 bases). V dropped 4 bases and J dropped 3 bases, with 21 bases sitting between them. Germline values: CDR1 KGHDR, CDR2 SFDVKD. This CDR3 region has 18 residues. The CDR3 reads CATSDRRSGLQLYNEQFF. The CDR3 region has the DNA TGTGCCACCAGTGACCGCCGAAGCGGACTACAACTCTACAATGAGCAGTTCTTC.

This clone was picked up one time. The chain has TRBV3-1 (or the pseudogene TRBV3-2) and TRBJ2-1, with 13 bases matching TRBD2. Trimming at V came to 6 bases and at J to 7 bases, leaving 3 bases not matched to a gene. The germline V gene encodes CDR1 LGHDT and CDR2 YNNKEL (reference sequence). This CDR3 comprises 14 residues. CDR3 sequence: CASSQGLAGNEQFF. The DNA of the CDR3 is TGTGCCAGCAGTCAGGGACTAGCGGGGAATGAGCAGTTCTTC.

Comment on this clone: Within the sample, other DNA sequences also encode this same CDR3. The chain employs TRBV4-1 and TRBJ1-2, with TRBD1 matching over 8 bases. The CDR3 has 14 residues. Per germline, CDR1 MGHRA and CDR2 YSYEKL. V shed 0 bases, J shed 7 bases, and the junction held 4 bases outside the gene matches. This CDR3 is CASSQDQGASGYTF. CDR3 nucleotides: TGCGCCAGCAGCCAAGATCAGGGGGCTAGTGGCTACACCTTC.

Only one count was recorded for this clone. The rearrangement uses TRBV5-1 and TRBJ2-3; TRBD1 agrees at 7 bases. After removal of 5 bases from V and 1 base from J, the junction contained 4 bases not matched to a gene. CDR1 and CDR2 from the germline V gene are SGHRS and YFSETQ. The CDR3 loop spans 14 amino acids. The CDR3 coding sequence is TGCGCCAGCAGGACCGGACAGGGCACAGATACGCAGTATTTT. It is translated as CASRTGQGTDTQYF.

This sequence joins TRBV7-6 and TRBJ2-7, with TRBD2 matching over 10 bases. This CDR3 has 14 residues. With 1 base clipped from V and 10 bases from J, the junction kept 7 bases outside the gene matches. Per the germline V gene, CDR1 is SGHVS and CDR2 is FNYEAQ. The CDR3 is CASSLGTSGLAQYF. The DNA of the CDR3 is TGTGCCAGCAGCTTAGGGACTAGCGGACTGGCCCAGTACTTC.

This sequence joins TRBV15 and TRBJ1-2, with 9 bases that match TRBD1. In germline, CDR1 is LNHNV, CDR2 YYDKDF (reference sequence). Trimming removed 3 bases from V and 8 bases from J; junction bases left unmatched: 13. The CDR3 runs to 16 residues. The CDR3 DNA reads TGTGCCACCAGCAGTACCGGGACAGGGCCCCCCTACGGCTACACCTTC. Encoded protein: CATSSTGTGPPYGYTF.